The entry that follows covers one TCR beta chain sequence. The antigen is unknown. The method was immunoSEQ multiplex PCR; TCRdb's version includes in-frame clones alone and lacks a portion of them. Found here are about 600,000 clones, approximately 97% of them singletons; the top ten hold 0.057%. This entry comes from a study of shared clonotypes between healthy human individuals. The CDR3 has 15 residues. V was cut by 0 bases and J by 1 base, with 11 bases left in between. Germline V CDR1 and CDR2: SGDLS, YYNGEE. The study, taken as a whole, reports: Of the naive CD4 clonotypes, approximately 5% were shared across several donors.

This chain links TRBV9 with TRBJ2-7; TRBD2 is a possible D gene (5 bases). This TCR came from a woman aged 30 to 39 in good health. Material: naive CD4+ T cells sorted from blood. Subset noted: CD45RA+ positively selected. The CDR3: CASSVAVGGSYEQYF. As DNA, the CDR3 is TGTGCCAGCAGCGTAGCCGTGGGCGGGTCCTACGAGCAGTACTTC.